This entry is about one T cell receptor beta chain. Some clones are missing from TCRdb's copy, which holds only in-frame ones; the method was immunoSEQ multiplex PCR. The table shows about 370,000 clones, with around 87% occurring only once. The sample is drawn from a study of blood T cell repertoires in COVID-19. Across the study: Sources were T cells, B-cell-depleted T cells, or PBMCs; the material itself was cDNA or gDNA.

The CDR3 is 15 amino acids. Germline CDR1 is MNHNY and CDR2 is SVGAGI (reference sequence). Losses at the gene ends were 6 bases for V and 3 bases for J; bases not matched to a gene: 3. The sequencing sample was made of peripheral blood. The sequence derives from a woman younger than 45 with COVID-19, enrolled during active disease. The chain links TRBV6-6 to TRBJ2-1; 12 bases fit TRBD2. As DNA, the CDR3 is TGTGCCAGCAGCCCTAGCGGGAGGGGCTACAATGAGCAGTTCTTC. Protein: CASSPSGRGYNEQFF.